This T cell receptor beta chain was retrieved from a study of neoadjuvant anti-PD-1 for oral cavity cancer. Background on the study: Around day 43, patients without progression received a fourth nivolumab dose before surgery.

Generated by immunoSEQ multiplex PCR, the TCRdb table keeps only in-frame clones and is missing some. The data show 13,000 to 15,000 clones, with around 71% seen just once and 2.5% to 3.5% held by the top ten. This sample's time point: after neoadjuvant nivolumab, at surgical resection. CDR1 PRHDT and CDR2 FYEKMQ come from the germline V gene (reference sequence). Trimming removed 5 bases from V and 3 bases from J; junction bases left unmatched: 19. CDR3 length: 19 residues. The sample in question was PBMCs, obtained after nivolumab (anti-PD-1) treatment. The receptor's source is a person between 35 and 79 years old with oral cavity squamous cell carcinoma. The chain employs TRBV13 and TRBJ2-1, with 7 bases identical to TRBD1. The CDR3 DNA reads TGTGCCAGCAGCCCAATCCGACAGGGTAGGGGGTGGATCTACAATGAGCAGTTCTTC. Residues: CASSPIRQGRGWIYNEQFF.